What follows are 12 T cell receptor beta chains derived from one specimen sequenced in a study of cytomegalovirus exposure and HLA in healthy donors. The PCR contained 60 Vbeta and 13 Jbeta primers. Using immunoSEQ multiplex PCR, the repertoire was profiled, and TCRdb retains in-frame clones only, with some absent. The sample lists about 190,000 clones, roughly 76% occurring once. The source material was PBMCs. The receptors shown here come from a man aged 35 to 55 in good health and CMV-seropositive.

In its sample, this clone was seen a few times. One end of the junction fails to match germline, which may point to a read error. The V gene is TRBV7-9, the J gene TRBJ1-2; weak D call: TRBD1 (5 bases). Germline CDR1 SEHNR, CDR2 FQNEAQ (reference sequence). The CDR3 totals 12 residues. Here the CDR3 reads CSSSLDSYGYTF. In nucleotides, the CDR3 is TGTTCCAGCAGCTTAGACAGTTACGGCTACACCTTC. Full variable domain (rest looked up from reference TRBV7-9 and TRBJ1-2): DTGVSQNPRHKITKRGQNVTFRCDPISEHNRLYWYRQTLGQGPEFLTYFQNEAQLEKSRLLSDRFSAERPKGSFSTLEIQRTEQGDSAMYLCSSSLDSYGYTFGSGTRLTVV.

The V and J genes are TRBV28 and TRBJ2-1; the D is unclear. The CDR3 is made up of 12 amino acids. Trimming pared 7 bases from V and 6 bases from J, leaving 10 bases between. Germline assignment: CDR1 MDHEN and CDR2 SYDVKM. The CDR3 bases are TGTGCCAGCAATGGGCTTGGCAATGAGCAGTTCTTC. Residues: CASNGLGNEQFF.

The V call is TRBV7-2, the J call TRBJ2-3; 11 nucleotides match TRBD2. From germline, CDR1 is SGHTA and CDR2 FQGNSA. This CDR3 region has 16 residues. The trim removed 5 bases at V and 3 bases at J, leaving 7 bases unmatched. DNA for the CDR3: TGTGCCAGCAGCGACCCACTAGCGGGGGTTACAGATACGCAGTATTTT. Translated, it gives CASSDPLAGVTDTQYF.

CDR3 nucleotides: TGCGCCAGCAGCTTTTTCGGGGGGGACACTGAAGCTTTCTTT. It codes for CASSFFGGDTEAFF. The rearrangement uses TRBV5-1 and TRBJ1-1, with a tentative D call TRBD1 (5 bases). Germline values: CDR1 SGHRS, CDR2 YFSETQ. The CDR3 sequence is 14 residues long. V was pared by 2 bases and J by 3 bases, with 11 bases between. Full variable domain (remainder filled in from reference TRBV5-1 and TRBJ1-1): KAGVTQTPRYLIKTRGQQVTLSCSPISGHRSVSWYQQTPGQGLQFLFEYFSETQRNKGNFPGRFSGRQFSNSRSEMNVSTLELGDSALYLCASSFFGGDTEAFFGQGTRLTVV.

The rearrangement joins TRBV27 to TRBJ1-3; the D is unclear. CDR1 and CDR2 (germline): MNHEY, SMNVEV (reference sequence). This CDR3 has 14 residues. The germline V and J ends were trimmed by 4 bases and 0 bases, with 7 bases remaining between them. Here the CDR3 reads CASSSTVSGNTIYF. DNA for the CDR3: TGTGCCAGCAGTTCAACAGTCTCTGGAAACACCATATATTTT.

The chain employs TRBV9 and TRBJ2-5; 13 positions agree with TRBD2. This CDR3 has 18 amino acids. The V gene end was trimmed by 0 bases and the J gene end by 1 base; junction bases not matched to a gene: 6. Germline V lookup: CDR1 SGDLS, CDR2 YYNGEE. Here the CDR3 DNA reads TGTGCCAGCAGCGTAGGTACTAGCGGGGGGGCATCCCAAGAGACCCAGTACTTC. This encodes CASSVGTSGGASQETQYF.

The V call is TRBV28, the J call TRBJ1-1; 9 bases fit TRBD1. J was trimmed by 7 bases and V by 8 bases; bases with no gene match: 20. Germline V gene sequence: CDR1 MDHEN, CDR2 SYDVKM. This CDR3 is built from 17 residues. The CDR3 DNA sequence: TGTGCCAGCCTTTCGATCCGGACAGGGGTGAGGGCCGGTGAAGCTTTCTTT. This translates into CASLSIRTGVRAGEAFF.

About this clone itself: Mismatch with germline at one junction end may stem from a read error. V gene TRBV7-7 combines with J gene TRBJ2-1; D may be TRBD2 (6 bases). This CDR3 spans 13 amino acids. Per germline, CDR1 SSHAT and CDR2 FNYEAQ (reference sequence). CDR3 DNA: TGTGCTAGCAGCTTAGGCGGGGTACAGGAGCAGTTCTTC. Translated, it gives CASSLGGVQEQFF.

This chain links TRBV9 with TRBJ1-2; D perhaps matches TRBD1 (6 bases). The CDR3 is 15 residues long. V was clipped by 4 bases and J by 1 base, with 14 bases between them. Germline V gene lookup returns CDR1 SGDLS and CDR2 YYNGEE. The chain's CDR3 is CASSLKDRINYGYTF. The DNA of the CDR3 is TGTGCCAGCAGCCTTAAAGACAGGATTAACTATGGCTACACCTTC.

The rearrangement links TRBV5-1 to TRBJ2-7, with D tentatively TRBD2 (7 bases). The CDR3 contains 16 residues. Germline V gene lookup returns CDR1 SGHRS and CDR2 YFSETQ. V lost 5 bases to trimming and J lost 1 base, with 19 bases between them. In DNA form, the CDR3 reads TGCGCCAGCAGTCGTGGGAGGGGGGGACAATCCTACGAGCAGTACTTC. It codes for CASSRGRGGQSYEQYF.

The table lists this clone with a count of one. Other DNA sequences in this sample translate to the same CDR3. The gene calls are TRBV9 and TRBJ1-5; TRBD1 aligns across 8 bases. Germline trimming cut 0 bases from V and 8 bases from J; bases unmatched to any gene: 7. The CDR3 spans 15 residues. CDR1 and CDR2 (germline): SGDLS, YYNGEE. CDR3 coding DNA: TGTGCCAGCAGCGTAGCGGCAGGGGGCCTTGAGCCCCAGCATTTT. Translated, it gives CASSVAAGGLEPQHF.

The chain is built from TRBV5-1 and TRBJ1-2; D is perhaps TRBD1 (6 bases). Per the germline V gene, CDR1 is SGHRS and CDR2 is YFSETQ. Trimming shortened V by 4 bases and J by 8 bases, and 15 bases separated the two germline ends. CDR3 length equals 13 residues. The CDR3: CASSVKGGVGYTF. Written as DNA, the CDR3 is TGCGCCAGCAGCGTAAAAGGGGGAGTGGGCTACACCTTC.